Ten or more counts support the clone carrying this T cell receptor (beta chain). Its antigen is as yet unknown. This sample was included in a study of T cells in Graves' hyperthyroidism and ophthalmopathy. Study outcomes and limitations: Appearing also in blood were most of the thyroid clonotypes expanded above 0.001.

TCR beta CDR3 sequences were amplified from RNA transcripts. Carried out on the TCR CDR3, a first-round RT-PCR used the HTBI primer set. From the multiplex PCR reads, TCRdb called clonotypes with MiXCR, one entry per CDR3 protein. The profile shows about 840,000 distinct CDR3 sequences, 38% of them singletons. The germline CDR1 and CDR2 sequences are SQVTM and ANQGSEA. The CDR3 consists of 14 residues. V was cut by 4 bases and J by 1 base, with 14 bases left in between. The hyperthyroidism patients had all been newly diagnosed, and their disease duration was under 2 months. Their ages ranged from 18 to 65 years. Diagnostic assessment was based on clinical symptoms, serum thyroxine and TRAb, thyroid ultrasound and orbital computed tomography. It was approximately 9.4 ml of fresh peripheral blood that supplied the PBMCs.

Sequencing was performed on blood. The genes are TRBV29-1 and TRBJ2-7; a weak D match, TRBD2 (6 bases). The clonotype was recovered from a man aged 18-30 years with Graves' hyperthyroidism. The CDR3 nucleotides read TGCAGCGTTGGACGGACGGGGGATTCCTACGAGCAGTACTTC. This gives the protein CSVGRTGDSYEQYF.